Each of the 25 T cell receptor beta chains below was sequenced from the same sample in a study of cytomegalovirus exposure and HLA in healthy donors (dated by TCRdb to 2015 to 2018). The library was built by means of the immunoSEQ multiplex PCR assay. The multiplex PCR relied on a mix of 60 forward primers for TCR Vbeta segments and 13 reverse primers for TCR Jbeta segments. As stored in TCRdb, this immuneACCESS dataset retains in-frame rearrangements with V and J assigned. A fraction of the clones does not appear; measured against another copy, unresolved V genes explain less than half of the discrepancy, and the remainder lacks a known reason. The sample data list about 190,000 clones, and over 80% of these were observed just once. The biggest ten clones account for 10% to 13% of the sample. Sequencing input: PBMCs. The receptors come from a woman aged 45 to 65 in good health and CMV-seropositive.

The rearrangement links TRBV6-1 to TRBJ2-1; D possibly corresponds to TRBD2 (5 bases). Germline assignment: CDR1 MNHNS and CDR2 SASEGT. The CDR3 covers 15 residues. Trimming removed 6 bases from V and 0 bases from J, with 12 bases in between. The CDR3 DNA reads TGTGCCAGCAGAGGACTCTACATCTCCTACAATGAGCAGTTCTTC. Encoded protein: CASRGLYISYNEQFF.

This sequence joins TRBV6-4 and TRBJ2-3; 9 nucleotides agree with TRBD1. The CDR3 is 14 amino acids. Per germline, CDR1 MRHNA and CDR2 SNTAGT. The V gene end was trimmed by 3 bases and the J gene end by 6 bases; junction bases not matched to a gene: 4. The CDR3 sequence is CASSEYRGQDTQYF. CDR3 sequence (DNA): TGTGCCAGCAGTGAGTACAGGGGGCAGGATACGCAGTATTTT.

This clone showed up just once. The rearrangement uses TRBV4-3 and TRBJ1-2; weak D call: TRBD1 (5 bases). In germline, CDR1 is LGHNA, CDR2 YSLEER. This CDR3 region has 15 residues. With 3 bases removed from V and 8 bases from J, the gap between germline ends came to 19 bases. The CDR3: CASSQEGKGLGGYTF. DNA for the CDR3: TGCGCCAGCAGCCAGGAGGGGAAAGGGCTGGGCGGCTACACCTTC.

The rearrangement joins TRBV19 to TRBJ1-6, with 10 bases lining up with TRBD1. V was clipped by 2 bases and J by 10 bases; unmatched bases: 8. The germline V gene encodes CDR1 LNHDA and CDR2 SQIVND (reference sequence). This CDR3 spans 16 amino acids. CDR3 nucleotides: TGTGCCAGTAGTATATCGGGGAGACAGGGGGCCTCACCCCTCCACTTT. It yields the protein CASSISGRQGASPLHF.

This clone was counted once. The V and J genes are TRBV6-5 and TRBJ2-7; D is perhaps TRBD1 (5 bases). Germline lookup yields CDR1 MNHEY and CDR2 SVGAGI. The CDR3 has 13 residues. Between the trimmed V and J ends, which lost 0 bases and 5 bases, there was a span of 8 bases. CDR3 nucleotides: TGTGCCAGCAGTTACTCAAGGGGAAACGAGCAGTACTTC. Translation: CASSYSRGNEQYF.

The chain is built from TRBV30 and TRBJ1-4; TRBD1 might be the D (6 bases). Germline CDR1 reads GTSNPN; CDR2 reads SVGIG (reference sequence). The CDR3 has 14 amino acids. V was trimmed by 3 bases and J by 8 bases, leaving 16 bases between them. CDR3 amino acids: CAWRNKGEGEKLFF. The CDR3 DNA sequence: TGTGCCTGGAGGAATAAGGGGGAGGGAGAAAAACTGTTTTTT.

The V gene is TRBV7-3, the J gene TRBJ2-7, with 8 bases matching TRBD1. CDR1 and CDR2 (germline): SGHTA, FQGTGA. Trimming removed 5 bases from V and 1 base from J; junction bases left unmatched: 7. The CDR3 is made up of 15 amino acids. CDR3: CASSPGQGESYEQYF. CDR3 bases: TGTGCCAGCAGCCCCGGACAGGGAGAATCCTACGAGCAGTACTTC.

To note about this clone: Sequence at one end of the junction differs from germline and may be a read error. The J gene is TRBJ2-2, the V gene TRBV4-1; 9 bases fit TRBD1. CDR1 and CDR2 (germline): MGHRA, YSYEKL. There are 15 residues in the CDR3. CDR3 sequence reads: CTSSPRDRVAGELFF. In DNA form, the CDR3 reads TGCACCAGCAGCCCAAGGGACAGGGTGGCCGGGGAGCTGTTTTTT.

The rearrangement joins TRBV15 to TRBJ1-2; the match to TRBD1 covers 7 bases. The J segment lost 4 bases and the V segment lost 1 base, leaving 9 bases of the junction unmatched. This CDR3 has 16 residues. In germline, CDR1 is LNHNV, CDR2 YYDKDF (reference sequence). This CDR3 reads CATSRVGQEGLYGYTF. The CDR3 bases are TGTGCCACCAGCAGAGTTGGACAGGAGGGTCTCTATGGCTACACCTTC. Filled out from reference TRBV15 and TRBJ1-2, the complete variable domain reads DAMVIQNPRYQVTQFGKPVTLSCSQTLNHNVMYWYQQKSSQAPKLLFHYYDKDFNNEADTPDNFQSRRPNTSFCFLDIRSPGLGDTAMYLCATSRVGQEGLYGYTFGSGTRLTVV.

The chain links TRBV28 to TRBJ1-5; 9 nucleotides match TRBD1. Germline trimming cut 3 bases from V and 7 bases from J; bases unmatched to any gene: 13. Germline-derived CDR1 and CDR2 are MDHEN and SYDVKM. This CDR3 is 17 amino acids long. CDR3 residues: CASSLKRDRALKQPQHF. CDR3 in DNA: TGTGCCAGCAGTTTGAAACGGGACAGGGCGTTAAAACAGCCCCAGCATTTT.

This chain connects TRBV4-1 to TRBJ2-1; D is perhaps TRBD2 (7 bases). The CDR3 covers 16 residues. V lost 0 bases, J lost 8 bases, and 17 bases lay in between. CDR1 is MGHRA and CDR2 is YSYEKL in the germline V gene. The CDR3 region has the DNA TGCGCCAGCAGCCAAGAGGGGAGGAAAGGGGGGGATGAGCAGTTCTTC. Protein: CASSQEGRKGGDEQFF.

The V and J genes are TRBV4-1 and TRBJ1-1; TRBD1 is a possible D gene (5 bases). In germline, CDR1 is MGHRA, CDR2 YSYEKL. The V end lost 3 bases, the J end lost 0 bases, and 17 bases lay between the germline ends. This CDR3 spans 17 amino acids. The CDR3 sequence is CASSHAPQGGMNTEAFF. The CDR3 nucleotides are TGCGCCAGCAGCCATGCTCCTCAGGGAGGTATGAACACTGAAGCTTTCTTT.

The chain links TRBV12-1 to TRBJ2-3; the table calls TRBD2, which could not be checked here. TRBV12-1 represents a pseudogene. There are 20 residues in the CDR3. The CDR3 loop reads CASSFATTSEILNGTDTQYF. CDR3 in DNA: TGTGCCAGCAGCTTTGCCACTACTAGCGAAATACTGAACGGAACAGATACGCAGTATTTT.

The chain combines TRBV5-1 with TRBJ1-1; no definite D call. Deletions cut 0 bases from V and 2 bases from J, with 8 bases between. The CDR3 consists of 14 residues. Germline CDR1 is SGHRS and CDR2 is YFSETQ. This CDR3 is CASSLAQANTEAFF. CDR3 nucleotide sequence: TGCGCCAGCAGCTTGGCTCAGGCAAACACTGAAGCTTTCTTT.

The chain has TRBV7-2 and TRBJ2-7, with TRBD2 matching 7 bases. Unmatched junction bases numbered 6, after V lost 5 bases and J lost 2 bases. Germline V gives CDR1 SGHTA, CDR2 FQGNSA. The CDR3 sequence is 14 residues long. CDR3 coding DNA: TGTGCCAGCAGCCTTCGTGCGGGGGCCTACGAGCAGTACTTC. It specifies CASSLRAGAYEQYF.

In its sample, this clone was seen a few times. The V gene is TRBV6-6, the J gene TRBJ1-2, with 7 bases fitting TRBD1. The CDR3 covers 16 residues. In germline, CDR1 is MNHNY, CDR2 SVGAGI (reference sequence). V shed 6 bases and J 1 base; nucleotides not matched to a gene: 11. The CDR3 region is CASSPQTGTVNYGYTF. The DNA for the CDR3 is TGTGCCAGCAGCCCCCAGACCGGGACAGTTAACTATGGCTACACCTTC.

The chain uses TRBV19 and TRBJ1-1; D call uncertain. Germline loops: CDR1 LNHDA, CDR2 SQIVND (reference sequence). Trimming cost V 1 base and J 1 base, with 22 bases left between them. The CDR3 length is 19 residues. CDR3 sequence (DNA): TGTGCCAGTAGTATAGCCGCGGTGCGGATCAACCAAGAGAACACTGAAGCTTTCTTT. Translating it yields CASSIAAVRINQENTEAFF.

The chain uses TRBV2 and TRBJ2-3; 8 nucleotides match TRBD2. V lost 4 bases and J lost 7; bases outside the gene matches: 10. The CDR3 is 15 amino acids. Germline CDR1 reads SNHLY; CDR2 reads FYNNEI. The CDR3 spells CASSARLASTNTQYF. Here the CDR3 DNA reads TGTGCCAGCAGTGCCCGACTAGCGAGCACGAATACGCAGTATTTT. Using reference TRBV2 and TRBJ2-3 for the parts outside the CDR3, the full variable domain is EPEVTQTPSHQVTQMGQEVILRCVPISNHLYFYWYRQILGQKVEFLVSFYNNEISEKSEIFDDQFSVERPDGSNFTLKIRSTKLEDSAMYFCASSARLASTNTQYFGPGTRLTVL.

The chain couples TRBV19 to TRBJ1-5, with D hard to call. Germline V lookup: CDR1 LNHDA, CDR2 SQIVND (reference sequence). This CDR3 comprises 15 residues. The V gene lost 11 bases and the J gene lost 1 base, with 18 bases spanning the gap. The CDR3 DNA is TGTGCCGCAAAAAAGGGAGGCAGAAGCAATCAGCCCCAGCATTTT. Protein sequence: CAAKKGGRSNQPQHF. Full variable domain (outside the CDR3, taken from reference TRBV19 and TRBJ1-5): DGGITQSPKYLFRKEGQNVTLSCEQNLNHDAMYWYRQDPGQGLRLIYYSQIVNDFQKGDIAEGYSVSREKKESFPLTVTSAQKNPTAFYLCAAKKGGRSNQPQHFGDGTRLSIL.

The chain uses TRBV27 and TRBJ2-5, with a possible D match to TRBD2 (6 bases). V was pared by 6 bases and J by 1 base, with 21 bases between. Germline CDR1 is MNHEY and CDR2 is SMNVEV (reference sequence). The CDR3 runs 17 residues. CDR3 amino acids: CASSPMGGLLLQETQYF. The DNA of the CDR3 is TGTGCCAGCAGCCCCATGGGGGGACTGCTACTCCAAGAGACCCAGTACTTC.

The J gene is TRBJ2-7, the V gene TRBV30; maybe TRBD2 (6 bases). V lost 2 bases to trimming and J lost 7 bases, with 15 bases between them. This CDR3 has 13 residues. Germline V lookup: CDR1 GTSNPN, CDR2 SVGIG (reference sequence). The CDR3 DNA is TGTGCCTGGAGTATAAGGACGGCGGGGGAGCAGTACTTC. Translating gives CAWSIRTAGEQYF. Full variable domain (rest looked up from reference TRBV30 and TRBJ2-7): SQTIHQWPATLVQPVGSPLSLECTVEGTSNPNLYWYRQAAGRGLQLLFYSVGIGQISSEVPQNLSASRPQDRQFILSSKKLLLSDSGFYLCAWSIRTAGEQYFGPGTRLTVT.

The chain uses TRBV27 and TRBJ1-1; D ambiguous. V lost 5 bases to trimming and J lost 6 bases, with 16 bases between them. Germline V gives CDR1 MNHEY, CDR2 SMNVEV (reference sequence). This CDR3 contains 14 residues. The CDR3 DNA sequence: TGTGCCAGCAGTCCCCGGGCGCGGAGGGCTGAAGCTTTCTTT. Its protein is CASSPRARRAEAFF.

The chain recombines TRBV5-1 with TRBJ2-7; 8 bases match TRBD2. The V gene's germline CDR1 is SGHRS and CDR2 YFSETQ. CDR3 length: 17 amino acids. J gave up 2 bases and V 1 base, and 11 bases lay outside the gene matches. CDR3 sequence reads: CASSLRGGRRGAYEQYF. Written as DNA, the CDR3 is TGCGCCAGCAGCTTGCGGGGGGGGAGGCGAGGGGCCTACGAGCAGTACTTC.

The chain links TRBV4-3 to TRBJ1-2; a weak D match, TRBD1 (5 bases). This CDR3 has 16 amino acids. From germline, CDR1 is LGHNA and CDR2 YSLEER. Trimming left V 3 bases short and J 4 bases short, with 18 bases between. The CDR3 nucleotides read TGCGCCAGCAGCCAGATCTCGGGTTTGGGGCTCTATGGCTACACCTTC. Protein: CASSQISGLGLYGYTF.

This clone has only one observation. The V and J genes are TRBV11-2 and TRBJ1-3; 8 nucleotides agree with TRBD1. Germline V lookup: CDR1 SGHAT, CDR2 FQNNGV. The CDR3 has 15 amino acids. Trimming at V came to 1 base and at J to 4 bases, leaving 3 bases not matched to a gene. As DNA, the CDR3 is TGTGCCAGCAGCTTAGTAGGGGACAGGGGAAACACCATATATTTT. It codes for CASSLVGDRGNTIYF.